Each of the 14 T cell receptor beta chains below was sequenced from the same sample in a study of patients and donors after allogeneic stem cell transplantation. TCRdb re-analysed the RT-PCR reads in MiXCR, keeping a single row per CDR3 protein. In the table there are about 200,000 distinct CDR3 sequences, around 41% of which are singletons. The sample consisted of blood, either unsorted or a sorted T cell fraction (not recorded which). The receptors were gathered from a human donor who was either an allogeneic HSCT recipient or a stem cell or donor lymphocyte infusion donor (not recorded which). It is not recorded whose cells these are; they may come from a transplant donor.

The chain has TRBV19 and TRBJ2-7, with 9 positions matching TRBD2. V lost 4 bases and J lost 3; bases outside the gene matches: 4. The CDR3 is 14 residues long. Germline V CDR1 and CDR2: LNHDA, SQIVND (reference sequence). Here the CDR3 DNA reads TGTGCCAGTAGTACGTCGACTAGCGGCTACGAGCAGTACTTC. It yields the protein CASSTSTSGYEQYF.

This rearrangement joins TRBV28 to TRBJ1-1; a possible D gene is TRBD1 (5 bases). V lost 8 bases and J 4 bases, leaving 14 bases between the germline ends. Per the germline V gene, CDR1 is MDHEN and CDR2 is SYDVKM. The CDR3 runs to 13 residues. CDR3 region: CASGRGVGTEAFF. CDR3 bases: TGTGCCAGCGGACGGGGGGTCGGCACTGAAGCTTTCTTT.

This clonotype has more than one count but fewer than ten. The rearrangement joins TRBV9 to TRBJ2-3, with 12 bases that match TRBD2. The CDR3 sequence is 15 residues long. CDR1 SGDLS and CDR2 YYNGEE come from the germline V gene. V shed 5 bases, J shed 5 bases, and the junction held 6 bases outside the gene matches. This chain's CDR3 is CASSASGRAGDTQYF. In DNA form, the CDR3 reads TGTGCCAGCAGTGCTAGCGGGAGGGCCGGAGATACGCAGTATTTT.

In this sample, this clonotype turned up a few times. The chain uses TRBV2 and TRBJ2-2; TRBD1 might be the D (6 bases). The CDR3 runs to 13 residues. With 5 bases removed from V and 3 bases from J, the gap between germline ends came to 7 bases. Germline V lookup: CDR1 SNHLY, CDR2 FYNNEI. CDR3 DNA: TGTGCCAGCAGTCAGGGGTACACCGGGGAGCTGTTTTTT. Encoded protein: CASSQGYTGELFF.

The chain has TRBV14 and TRBJ2-1; no reliable D call. V shed 2 bases and J shed 10 bases, with 9 bases lying between them. Germline lookup yields CDR1 SGHDN and CDR2 FVKESK. The CDR3 loop spans 12 amino acids. CDR3 protein: CASSQILAEQFF. The CDR3 DNA sequence: TGTGCCAGCAGCCAAATCCTGGCGGAGCAGTTCTTC.

This clonotype occurred a few times. The CDR3 here is CASSYRGGYTF. CDR3 coding DNA: TGTGCCAGCAGTTACAGGGGTGGCTACACCTTC. This sequence joins TRBV12-3 or TRBV12-4 and TRBJ1-2; 7 bases fit TRBD1. This CDR3 is built from 11 residues. Trimming at V came to 4 bases and at J to 7 bases, leaving 0 bases not matched to a gene.

This clonotype was counted only a few times. The chain employs TRBV3-1 and TRBJ2-1; TRBD2 matches at 7 bases. CDR3 length: 15 residues. J lost 7 bases, V lost 2 bases, and 8 bases had no gene match. Per germline, CDR1 LGHDT and CDR2 YNNKEL (reference sequence). CDR3 nucleotides: TGTGCCAGCAGCCAACAAAGCGGGATAGGGAATGAGCAGTTCTTC. Amino acid sequence: CASSQQSGIGNEQFF.

The CDR3 loop reads CASPGPEPNYGYTF. DNA of the CDR3: TGTGCCAGCCCTGGGCCGGAACCTAACTATGGCTACACCTTC. The chain is built from TRBV25-1 and TRBJ1-2, with no clear D. The length of the CDR3 is 14 residues. Germline loops: CDR1 MGHDK, CDR2 SYGVNS. V was pared by 8 bases and J by 0 bases, with 13 bases between.

The rearrangement uses TRBV12-3 or TRBV12-4 and TRBJ1-2; D might be TRBD1 (5 bases). V lost 8 bases to trimming and J lost 6 bases, with 19 bases between them. The CDR3 consists of 14 residues. The CDR3, as DNA: TGTGCCAGCGCCCGGGAAGGGGAAGGTCATGGCTACACCTTC. It codes for CASAREGEGHGYTF.

This clonotype has more than one count but fewer than ten. The rearrangement uses TRBV29-1 and TRBJ2-5; D is possibly TRBD1 or TRBD2 (5 bases each). Looked up from germline, CDR1 is SQVTM and CDR2 is ANQGSEA. The CDR3 loop spans 12 amino acids. Between the trimmed V and J ends, which lost 4 bases and 5 bases, there was a span of 11 bases. The CDR3 DNA sequence: TGCAGCGTTGGACATGGGGGTGAGACCCAGTACTTC. Translated: CSVGHGGETQYF.

The sample holds many counts of this clonotype. This CDR3 reads CASSLGISTIYF. The CDR3 coding sequence is TGTGCCAGCAGTTTAGGTATCAGCACCATATATTTT. The chain uses TRBV12-3 or TRBV12-4 and TRBJ1-3, with D unresolved. V lost 1 base and J 9 bases, leaving 7 bases between the germline ends. The CDR3 runs 12 residues.

Only a few counts were recorded for this clonotype. The chain links TRBV12-3 or TRBV12-4 to TRBJ1-5; D gene ambiguous. The CDR3 has 13 residues. V was shortened by 2 bases and J by 5 bases, with 7 bases between the two germline ends. The CDR3 nucleotides read TGTGCCAGCAGTTTATTAGAAGATCAGCCCCAGCATTTT. Residues: CASSLLEDQPQHF.

In this sample, this clonotype turned up a few times. The chain uses TRBV12-3 or TRBV12-4 and TRBJ1-5; D gene ambiguous. The germline V and J ends were trimmed by 5 bases and 0 bases, with 14 bases remaining between them. The CDR3 has 16 amino acids. The CDR3 DNA follows: TGTGCCAGCAGTCTTACCCCGGATTTTAGCAATCAGCCCCAGCATTTT. Protein sequence: CASSLTPDFSNQPQHF.

The V and J genes are TRBV5-6 and TRBJ1-1; tentative D call: TRBD1 (6 bases). V was pared by 0 bases and J by 0 bases, with 12 bases between. CDR3 size: 16 residues. Germline loops: CDR1 SGHDT, CDR2 YYEEEE. The CDR3 loop reads CASSLDPQGLNTEAFF. The CDR3 DNA follows: TGTGCCAGCAGCTTGGACCCACAGGGTCTGAACACTGAAGCTTTCTTT.